Below, 2 T cell receptor beta chains from the same sample are listed, as sequenced in a study of tumor-infiltrating lymphocytes in primary liver carcinoma. The study co-extracted DNA and RNA from about 20-30 mg of unsorted bulk tissue. Synthesis of TCR beta cDNA was carried out from 500 ng total RNA with a constant-region primer. What produced the TCR beta libraries was three nested multiplex PCR rounds using slightly modified ARM-PCR. For approximately 9 cycles apiece, the opening two PCR rounds ran with TRBV1-TRBV30 forward primers and a C-beta reverse primer. In TCRdb, the multiplex PCR reads were re-called with MiXCR into one record per CDR3 protein. The table records some 110,000 distinct CDR3 sequences, roughly 80% of them present only once. The sequencing input was liver tumor tissue from sampling region 3. Specified subset: tumor region T3, left-lateral pole. These TCRs come from a man aged 35-49 years with primary liver carcinoma and hepatitis B virus infection.

To note about this clonotype: One end of the junction fails to match germline, which may point to a read error. V gene TRBV5-1 combines with J gene TRBJ1-1; tentative D call: TRBD1 (5 bases). From germline, CDR1 is SGHRS and CDR2 YFSETQ. The CDR3 has 13 amino acids. This CDR3 is CASNLRGDTEALF. CDR3 coding DNA: TGCGCCAGCAACTTAAGGGGAGACACTGAAGCTTTATTT.

This clonotype was picked up one time. The CDR3 does not end in the conserved phenylalanine or tryptophan, so this is likely a read error. This chain connects TRBV11-2 to TRBJ2-5; D remains unclear. Germline assignment: CDR1 SGHAT and CDR2 FQNNGV. This CDR3 region has 15 residues. The CDR3 loop reads CAISLVGLVPETQYL. The CDR3 DNA sequence: TGTGCCATCAGCCTCGTTGGGCTAGTCCCAGAGACCCAGTACTTA.